Listed here are 27 T cell receptor beta chains from one sample, sequenced in a study of T cell responses to AZD1222 COVID-19 vaccine. TCRdb's copy holds only in-frame clones and misses some; the assay was immunoSEQ multiplex PCR. The table includes around 120,000 clones, 92% detected once. The sample consisted of peripheral blood, taken on day 0 of AZD1222 vaccination. These receptors all come from an adult in good health.

The rearrangement links TRBV6-6 to TRBJ1-2; D ambiguous. This CDR3 contains 10 residues. With 6 bases removed from V and 6 bases from J, the gap between germline ends came to 5 bases. Germline assignment: CDR1 MNHNY and CDR2 SVGAGI (reference sequence). CDR3 nucleotide sequence: TGTGCCAGCAGCCTTAATGGCTACACCTTC. Amino acids: CASSLNGYTF.

Only a few counts were recorded for this clone. This chain uses TRBV18 with TRBJ2-5; D is unclear. CDR1 is KGHSH, CDR2 LQKENI, per germline. This CDR3 contains 12 residues. Trimming removed 4 bases at V and 1 base at J, with 4 bases between. The CDR3: CASSRPQETQYF. The CDR3 nucleotides read TGTGCCAGCTCACGCCCCCAAGAGACCCAGTACTTC.

The chain employs TRBV9 and TRBJ2-1; 14 bases fit TRBD2. After removal of 4 bases from V and 9 bases from J, the junction contained 9 bases not matched to a gene. CDR3 length equals 16 residues. Germline CDR1 reads SGDLS; CDR2 reads YYNGEE. The CDR3 protein is CASSLGTSGSLGEQFF. The CDR3 bases are TGTGCCAGCAGCCTTGGGACTAGCGGGAGTTTGGGTGAGCAGTTCTTC.

The V call is TRBV21-1, the J call TRBJ2-1. TRBV21-1 is an annotated pseudogene. The CDR3 runs 15 residues. As DNA, the CDR3 is TGTGCCAGCAGCTGGGGGGCTAGCGCGAGAGATGAGCAGTTCTTC. Translation: CASSWGASARDEQFF.

V usage is TRBV28 and J usage is TRBJ2-3; TRBD1 matches 7 bases. V was clipped by 6 bases and J by 4 bases; unmatched bases: 10. Germline V gene data show CDR1 as MDHEN and CDR2 as SYDVKM. The CDR3 is 15 amino acids. CDR3 sequence reads: CASSNPRTGADTQYF. The DNA of the CDR3 is TGTGCCAGCAGCAACCCAAGAACAGGGGCAGATACGCAGTATTTT.

This clone was detected a few times. This chain connects TRBV2 to TRBJ1-3; possible D gene TRBD1, 5 bases. V was pared by 6 bases and J by 0 bases, with 9 bases between. Germline CDR1 and CDR2: SNHLY and FYNNEI. This CDR3 has 14 residues. The DNA of the CDR3 is TGTGCCAGCAGGGCAGGGAACTCTGGAAACACCATATATTTT. Translation gives CASRAGNSGNTIYF.

The rearrangement links TRBV5-1 to TRBJ1-2; D remains ambiguous. The ends were cut back, 2 bases at V and 0 bases at J, with 11 bases in the middle. This CDR3 comprises 15 residues. Germline values: CDR1 SGHRS, CDR2 YFSETQ. CDR3: CASSLGIISNYGYTF. DNA for the CDR3: TGCGCCAGCAGCTTAGGGATTATTTCTAACTATGGCTACACCTTC.

The genes are TRBV9 and TRBJ2-2; D is unresolved. Germline V CDR1 and CDR2: SGDLS, YYNGEE. The CDR3 consists of 12 residues. Trimming took 9 bases from V and 6 from J, leaving 12 bases between them. The CDR3 region is CATNAGAGELFF. The CDR3 DNA sequence: TGTGCCACCAACGCCGGCGCCGGGGAGCTGTTTTTT.

The rearrangement uses TRBV9 and TRBJ1-1; D is perhaps TRBD1 (5 bases). With 0 bases removed from V and 5 bases from J, the gap between germline ends came to 11 bases. This CDR3 spans 14 amino acids. Germline V CDR1 and CDR2: SGDLS, YYNGEE. Here the CDR3 DNA reads TGTGCCAGCAGCGTAGAGCAGGGACGTACTGAAGCTTTCTTT. The encoded protein is CASSVEQGRTEAFF.

The rearrangement links TRBV2 to TRBJ2-1, with unresolved D. V shed 8 bases and J shed 14 bases, with 7 bases lying between them. In germline, CDR1 is SNHLY, CDR2 FYNNEI. The CDR3 consists of 8 residues. The CDR3 sequence is CASGFKFF. The CDR3 DNA is TGTGCCAGCGGGTTTAAGTTCTTC.

The gene calls are TRBV28 and TRBJ1-6; D not resolved. From germline, CDR1 is MDHEN and CDR2 SYDVKM. The V and J ends lost 7 bases and 9 bases respectively, with 16 bases between them. The CDR3 runs 14 residues. CDR3 in amino acids: CASIRGRPGSPLHF. The CDR3 DNA is TGTGCCAGCATCAGAGGACGGCCGGGTTCACCCCTCCACTTT.

The rearrangement joins TRBV12-3 or TRBV12-4 to TRBJ1-2, with D perhaps matching TRBD1 (6 bases). The CDR3 has 13 residues. V dropped 5 bases and J dropped 5 bases, with 12 bases sitting between them. In nucleotides, the CDR3 is TGTGCCAGCAGTATTACAGGGAGGTATGGCTACACCTTC. It translates to CASSITGRYGYTF.

The V gene is TRBV11-2, the J gene TRBJ2-7; 7 bases fit TRBD2. CDR1 SGHAT and CDR2 FQNNGV come from the germline V gene. V lost 4 bases to trimming and J lost 3 bases; unmatched junction nucleotides: 9. The CDR3 totals 15 residues. The CDR3: CASSSGPSGDYEQYF. The CDR3 nucleotides are TGTGCCAGCAGCTCTGGGCCTAGCGGAGACTACGAGCAGTACTTC.

This chain uses TRBV4-1 with TRBJ1-1; D is unclear. The germline gives CDR1 MGHRA, CDR2 YSYEKL. The CDR3 extends over 13 amino acids. V gave up 1 base and J gave up 10 bases, with 13 bases separating them. The DNA for the CDR3 is TGCGCCAGCAGCCAAGCCGAGTCTCCACCAGCTTTCTTT. Translation gives CASSQAESPPAFF.

This clone was found a few times. The gene calls are TRBV9 and TRBJ2-2; 7 bases agree with TRBD1. Unmatched junction bases numbered 8, after V lost 0 bases and J lost 0 bases. Germline V gene lookup returns CDR1 SGDLS and CDR2 YYNGEE. CDR3 length: 18 amino acids. CDR3 residues: CASSVGDRVYANTGELFF. The CDR3 nucleotides read TGTGCCAGCAGCGTAGGAGACAGGGTTTATGCGAACACCGGGGAGCTGTTTTTT.

This chain connects TRBV7-9 to TRBJ2-1, with D possibly called TRBD1 or TRBD2 (5 bases each). This CDR3 has 18 amino acids. Germline V gene data show CDR1 as SEHNR and CDR2 as FQNEAQ (reference sequence). The V gene lost 5 bases and the J gene lost 0 bases, with 20 bases spanning the gap. CDR3 DNA sequence: TGTGCCAGCAGCGGTACAAGGGGTAGCGCCTCCTCCTACAATGAGCAGTTCTTC. This translates into CASSGTRGSASSYNEQFF.

J is TRBJ2-7 and V is TRBV18; D not certain. The germline gives CDR1 KGHSH, CDR2 LQKENI. This CDR3 comprises 12 residues. The V end lost 3 bases, the J end lost 2 bases, and 5 bases lay between the germline ends. CDR3 sequence: CASSPETYEQYF. The CDR3 DNA reads as TGTGCCAGCTCACCCGAAACCTACGAGCAGTACTTC.

This chain uses TRBV20-1 with TRBJ2-7; 7 nucleotides line up with TRBD2. CDR1 is DFQATT, CDR2 SNEGSKA, per germline (reference sequence). The length of the CDR3 is 14 residues. V trimming: 3 bases; J trimming: 4 bases; junction bases outside the gene matches: 9. Written as DNA, the CDR3 is TGCAGTGCTAGTGCCCCCAGCGGGAAGTACGAGCAGTACTTC. It codes for CSASAPSGKYEQYF.

The rearrangement uses TRBV18 and TRBJ1-5; D perhaps matches TRBD1 (5 bases). Germline values: CDR1 KGHSH, CDR2 LQKENI. The CDR3 spans 14 residues. Between the trimmed V and J ends, which lost 3 bases and 3 bases, there was a span of 9 bases. The CDR3 coding sequence is TGTGCCAGCTCACCCGACAGATTCAATCAGCCCCAGCATTTT. Amino acids: CASSPDRFNQPQHF.

The rearrangement joins TRBV24-1 to TRBJ2-1; 8 nucleotides match TRBD1. V shed 6 bases and J 6 bases; nucleotides not matched to a gene: 9. Looked up from germline, CDR1 is KGHDR and CDR2 is SFDVKD. CDR3 length: 15 amino acids. For the CDR3, the DNA is TGTGCCACCAGTTTGGGCAGGGGGCAGCCCAATGAGCAGTTCTTC. Protein product: CATSLGRGQPNEQFF.

The chain uses TRBV19 and TRBJ2-2, with D possibly matching TRBD1 (6 bases). V dropped 5 bases and J dropped 5 bases, with 15 bases sitting between them. This CDR3 has 15 amino acids. CDR1 is LNHDA, CDR2 SQIVND, per germline (reference sequence). The CDR3 reads CASSGRGLRTGELFF. DNA of the CDR3: TGTGCCAGTAGTGGCAGGGGATTGCGGACCGGGGAGCTGTTTTTT.

This chain connects TRBV6-5 to TRBJ1-2; possibly TRBD1 for D (5 bases). This CDR3 comprises 14 residues. V was pared by 2 bases and J by 4 bases, with 11 bases between. Germline assignment: CDR1 MNHEY and CDR2 SVGAGI. CDR3 in DNA: TGTGCCAGCAGTTACGCAGGGTGGCTCTATGGCTACACCTTC. Translation: CASSYAGWLYGYTF.

The chain combines TRBV7-8 with TRBJ2-7; D is undetermined. Germline assignment: CDR1 SGHVS and CDR2 FQNEAQ. The CDR3 loop spans 12 amino acids. V was trimmed by 3 bases and J by 4 bases, leaving 7 bases between them. CDR3 sequence: CASSFKRYEQYF. CDR3 DNA: TGTGCCAGCAGCTTCAAAAGGTACGAGCAGTACTTC.

CDR3 sequence reads: CASSPLVGSSSGNTIYF. The CDR3 DNA reads TGTGCCAGCAGCCCCCTGGTGGGGTCCAGCTCTGGAAACACCATATATTTT. This sequence joins TRBV4-2 and TRBJ1-3; D uncertain. Germline CDR1 is LGHNA and CDR2 is YNFKEQ. V was trimmed by 4 bases and J by 0 bases, leaving 16 bases between them. This CDR3 contains 17 residues.

Only one count was recorded for this clone. The chain carries TRBV10-1 and TRBJ2-1, with D maybe TRBD1 (6 bases). The CDR3 extends over 13 amino acids. CDR1 and CDR2 (germline): WNHNN, SYGVQD (reference sequence). V lost 0 bases, J lost 8 bases, and 8 bases lay in between. Written as DNA, the CDR3 is TGCGCCAGCAGTGAGTCTGGACAGTATGAGCAGTTCTTC. It specifies CASSESGQYEQFF.

This clone was seen only once. The chain couples TRBV7-9 to TRBJ2-7; D call uncertain. The CDR3 contains 11 residues. V dropped 5 bases and J dropped 11 bases, with 13 bases sitting between them. Germline loops: CDR1 SEHNR, CDR2 FQNEAQ (reference sequence). The CDR3 reads CASSLHLEKYF. CDR3 bases: TGTGCCAGCAGCCTACACTTAGAGAAGTACTTC.

The V gene is TRBV7-9, the J gene TRBJ2-3; the D gene is possibly TRBD2 (6 bases). The V gene's germline CDR1 is SEHNR and CDR2 FQNEAQ (reference sequence). The CDR3 covers 16 residues. The V end lost 6 bases, the J end lost 0 bases, and 16 bases lay between the germline ends. The CDR3 bases are TGTGCCAGCAGACTTAGCGGAGGGCCTAGCACAGATACGCAGTATTTT. It encodes CASRLSGGPSTDTQYF.